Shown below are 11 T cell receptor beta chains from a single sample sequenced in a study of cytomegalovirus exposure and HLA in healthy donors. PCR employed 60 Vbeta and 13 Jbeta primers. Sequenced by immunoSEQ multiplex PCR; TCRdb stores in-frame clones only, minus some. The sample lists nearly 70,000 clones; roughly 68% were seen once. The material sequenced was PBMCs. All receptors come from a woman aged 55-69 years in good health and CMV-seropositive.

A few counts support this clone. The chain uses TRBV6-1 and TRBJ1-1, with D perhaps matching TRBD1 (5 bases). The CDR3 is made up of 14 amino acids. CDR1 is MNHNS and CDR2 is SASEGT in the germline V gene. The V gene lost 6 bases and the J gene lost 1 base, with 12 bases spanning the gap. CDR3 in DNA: TGTGCCAGCAGCCCCAGGCAGGGGAACACTGAAGCTTTCTTT. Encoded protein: CASSPRQGNTEAFF.

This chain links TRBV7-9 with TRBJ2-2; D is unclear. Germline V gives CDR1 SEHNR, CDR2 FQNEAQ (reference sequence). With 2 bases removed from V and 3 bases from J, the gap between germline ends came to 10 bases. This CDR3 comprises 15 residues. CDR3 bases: TGTGCCAGCAGCTTAACGGGTTATCACACCGGGGAGCTGTTTTTT. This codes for CASSLTGYHTGELFF.

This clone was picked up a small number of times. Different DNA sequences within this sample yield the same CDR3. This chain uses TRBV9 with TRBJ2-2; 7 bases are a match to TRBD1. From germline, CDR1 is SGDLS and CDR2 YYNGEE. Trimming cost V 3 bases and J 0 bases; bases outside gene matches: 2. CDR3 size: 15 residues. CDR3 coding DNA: TGTGCCAGCAGCGGAACAGGGGCGAACACCGGGGAGCTGTTTTTT. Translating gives CASSGTGANTGELFF. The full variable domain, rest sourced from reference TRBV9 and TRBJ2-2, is DSGVTQTPKHLITATGQRVTLRCSPRSGDLSVYWYQQSLDQGLQFLIQYYNGEERAKGNILERFSAQQFPDLHSELNLSSLELGDSALYFCASSGTGANTGELFFGEGSRLTVL.

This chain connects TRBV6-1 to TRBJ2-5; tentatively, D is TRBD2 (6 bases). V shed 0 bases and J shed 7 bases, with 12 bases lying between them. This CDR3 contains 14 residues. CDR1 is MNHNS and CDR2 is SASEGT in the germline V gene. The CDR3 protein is CASSEATGLGTQYF. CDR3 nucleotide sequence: TGTGCCAGCAGTGAAGCTACGGGACTTGGGACCCAGTACTTC.

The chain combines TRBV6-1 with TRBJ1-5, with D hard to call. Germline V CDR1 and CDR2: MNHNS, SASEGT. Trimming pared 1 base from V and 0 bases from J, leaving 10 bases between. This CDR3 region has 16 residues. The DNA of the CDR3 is TGTGCCAGCAGTGAAGTGTCAGTTAATAGCAATCAGCCCCAGCATTTT. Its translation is CASSEVSVNSNQPQHF.

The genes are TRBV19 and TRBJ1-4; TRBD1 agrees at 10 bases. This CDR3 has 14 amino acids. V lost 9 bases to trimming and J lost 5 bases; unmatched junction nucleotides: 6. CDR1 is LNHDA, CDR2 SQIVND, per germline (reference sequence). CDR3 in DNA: TGTGCCAGCCGATTGGGACAGGGGAATGAAAAACTGTTTTTT. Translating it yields CASRLGQGNEKLFF.

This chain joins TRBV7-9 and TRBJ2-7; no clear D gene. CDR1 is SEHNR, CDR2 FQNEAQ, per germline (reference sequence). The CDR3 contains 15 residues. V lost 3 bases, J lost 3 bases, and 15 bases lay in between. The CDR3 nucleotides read TGTGCCAGCAGCTTTGGAGCGATCGGAAGCTACGAGCAGTACTTC. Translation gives CASSFGAIGSYEQYF.

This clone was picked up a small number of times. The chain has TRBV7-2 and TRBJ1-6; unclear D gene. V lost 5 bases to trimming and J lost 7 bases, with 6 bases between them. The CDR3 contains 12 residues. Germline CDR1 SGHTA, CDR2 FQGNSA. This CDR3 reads CASSPRNSPLHF. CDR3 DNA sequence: TGTGCCAGCAGCCCCAGGAATTCACCCCTCCACTTT.

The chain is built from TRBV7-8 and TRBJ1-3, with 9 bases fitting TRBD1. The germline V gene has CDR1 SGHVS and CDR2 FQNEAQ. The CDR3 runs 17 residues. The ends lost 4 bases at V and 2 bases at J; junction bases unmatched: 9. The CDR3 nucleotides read TGTGCCAGCAGCTCCAAGGGGACAGGGAAAACTGGAAACACCATATATTTT. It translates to CASSSKGTGKTGNTIYF.

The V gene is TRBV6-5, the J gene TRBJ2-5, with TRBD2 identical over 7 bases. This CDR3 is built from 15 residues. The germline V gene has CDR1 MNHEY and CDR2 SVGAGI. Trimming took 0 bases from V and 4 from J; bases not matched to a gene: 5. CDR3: CASSYSGLEGETQYF. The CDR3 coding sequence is TGTGCCAGCAGTTACTCAGGACTAGAAGGAGAGACCCAGTACTTC.

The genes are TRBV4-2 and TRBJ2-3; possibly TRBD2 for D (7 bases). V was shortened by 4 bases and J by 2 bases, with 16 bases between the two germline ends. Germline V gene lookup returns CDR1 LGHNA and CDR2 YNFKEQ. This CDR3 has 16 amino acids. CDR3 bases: TGTGCCAGCAGCCCACGGGGGGCCATGAACACAGATACGCAGTATTTT. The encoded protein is CASSPRGAMNTDTQYF.